This T cell receptor (beta chain) appears in the sequencing data of a study of OX40 agonist ivuxolimab in advanced cancers. Overall study results and limits: Dosing at 0.1 to 3.0 mg/kg was accompanied by clonal expansion of CD4+ and CD8+ blood T cells by week 6.

Details on this clone: The antigen remains undetermined.

The repertoire was sequenced with immunoSEQ multiplex PCR; TCRdb's copy has only in-frame clones and lacks some. The table has approximately 61,000 clones, about 91% seen once. Germline CDR1 MNHNS, CDR2 SASEGT. The CDR3 loop spans 15 amino acids. V lost 6 bases, J lost 3 bases, and 18 bases lay in between. This receptor was taken from an adult with an advanced solid tumor such as melanoma, head and neck, liver or kidney cancer. This specimen consisted of CD4+ or CD8+ T cells sorted from blood, obtained in a trial of the OX40 agonist ivuxolimab. The chain couples TRBV6-1 to TRBJ2-7; tentative D call: TRBD2 (5 bases). The CDR3 spells CASSVEARALYEQYF. DNA for the CDR3: TGTGCCAGCAGCGTGGAGGCGAGGGCCCTCTACGAGCAGTACTTC.